This TCR beta chain was obtained from a study of blood T cell repertoires in COVID-19. Study information: Sample material is recorded as cDNA or gDNA derived from T cells, B-cell-depleted T cells, or PBMCs.

Germline V gene lookup returns CDR1 MGHDK and CDR2 SYGVNS. The CDR3 loop spans 15 amino acids. V trimming: 7 bases; J trimming: 7 bases; junction bases outside the gene matches: 10. Clinical histories supplied by participants themselves formed the basis of cohort assignment. Two negative PCRs, clearance, or symptom resolution characterized the recovered Cohort 3 donors. Methods used by the authors: Reference gene primers were amplified, and this amplification served to estimate nucleated cell counts. Repertoires were generated with immunoSEQ multiplex PCR, while TCRdb's copy carries only in-frame clones and drops some. V and J calls and clone size are those listed in that table; D and trimming were worked out from the DNA. The data hold 350,000 to 400,000 clones, with just under 90% observed a single time.

The receptor was isolated from a woman aged 30 to 39 who had recovered from COVID-19. The J gene is TRBJ2-1, the V gene TRBV25-1; 10 positions agree with TRBD2. Sequenced material: PBMCs or T cells enriched from blood (not recorded which). This CDR3 is CASTPSGSSSNEQFF. The CDR3 DNA follows: TGTGCCAGCACCCCTAGCGGGAGCTCAAGTAATGAGCAGTTCTTC.